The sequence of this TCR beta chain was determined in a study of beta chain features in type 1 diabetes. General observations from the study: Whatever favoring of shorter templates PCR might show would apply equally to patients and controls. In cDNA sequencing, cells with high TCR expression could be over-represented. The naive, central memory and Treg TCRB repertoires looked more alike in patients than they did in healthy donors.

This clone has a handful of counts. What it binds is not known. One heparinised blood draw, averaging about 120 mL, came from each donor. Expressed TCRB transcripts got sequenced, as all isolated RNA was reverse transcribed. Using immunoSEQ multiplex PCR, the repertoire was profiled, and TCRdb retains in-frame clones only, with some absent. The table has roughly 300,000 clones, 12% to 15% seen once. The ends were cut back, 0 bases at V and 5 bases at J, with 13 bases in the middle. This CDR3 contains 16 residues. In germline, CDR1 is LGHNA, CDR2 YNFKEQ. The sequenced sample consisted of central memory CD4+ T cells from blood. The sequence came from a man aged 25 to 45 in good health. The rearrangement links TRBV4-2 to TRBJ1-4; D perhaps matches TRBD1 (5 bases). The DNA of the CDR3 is TGTGCCAGCAGCCAAGAATGGCAGGGCCGGAATGAAAAACTGTTTTTT. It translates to CASSQEWQGRNEKLFF.